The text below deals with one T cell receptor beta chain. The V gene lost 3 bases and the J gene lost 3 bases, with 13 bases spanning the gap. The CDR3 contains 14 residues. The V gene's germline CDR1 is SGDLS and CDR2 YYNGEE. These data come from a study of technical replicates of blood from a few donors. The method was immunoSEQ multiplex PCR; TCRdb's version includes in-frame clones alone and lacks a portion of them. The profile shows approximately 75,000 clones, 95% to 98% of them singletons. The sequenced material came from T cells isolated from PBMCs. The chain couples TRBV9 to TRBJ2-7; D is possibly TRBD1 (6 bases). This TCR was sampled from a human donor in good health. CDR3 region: CASSETGLGYEQYF. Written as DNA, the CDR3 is TGTGCCAGCAGCGAAACAGGGTTAGGCTACGAGCAGTACTTC.